The sequence of this T cell receptor beta chain was determined in a study of patients and donors after allogeneic stem cell transplantation. This clonotype was picked up many times. This CDR3 comprises 13 residues. Trimming shortened V by 6 bases and J by 8 bases, and 16 bases separated the two germline ends. TCRdb reanalysed the RT-PCR reads using MiXCR and keeps one entry per CDR3 protein. The table has over 150,000 distinct CDR3 sequences, 30% seen once. This chain links TRBV12-3 or TRBV12-4 with TRBJ1-1; no firm D call. The sample was blood, either unsorted or a sorted T cell fraction (not recorded which). The sequence derives from a human donor who was either an allogeneic HSCT recipient or a stem cell or donor lymphocyte infusion donor (not recorded which). It is not recorded whose cells these are; they may come from a transplant donor. CDR3 region: CASSLPRGLEAFF. CDR3 bases: TGTGCCAGCAGCCTCCCGCGCGGGCTCGAAGCTTTCTTT.